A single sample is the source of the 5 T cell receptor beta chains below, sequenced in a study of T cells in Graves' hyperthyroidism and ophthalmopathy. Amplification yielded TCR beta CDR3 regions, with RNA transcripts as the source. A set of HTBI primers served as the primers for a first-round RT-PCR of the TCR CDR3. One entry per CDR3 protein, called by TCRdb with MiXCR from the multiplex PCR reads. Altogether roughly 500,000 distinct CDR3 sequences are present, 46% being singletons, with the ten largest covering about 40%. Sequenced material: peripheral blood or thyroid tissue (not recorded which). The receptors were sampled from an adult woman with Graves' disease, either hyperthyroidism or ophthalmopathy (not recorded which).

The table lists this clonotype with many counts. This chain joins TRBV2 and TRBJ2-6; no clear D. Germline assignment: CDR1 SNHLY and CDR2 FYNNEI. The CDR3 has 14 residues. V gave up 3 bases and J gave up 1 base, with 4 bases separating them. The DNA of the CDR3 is TGTGCCAGCAGTGAGGAATCTGGGGCCAACGTCCTGACTTTC. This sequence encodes CASSEESGANVLTF.

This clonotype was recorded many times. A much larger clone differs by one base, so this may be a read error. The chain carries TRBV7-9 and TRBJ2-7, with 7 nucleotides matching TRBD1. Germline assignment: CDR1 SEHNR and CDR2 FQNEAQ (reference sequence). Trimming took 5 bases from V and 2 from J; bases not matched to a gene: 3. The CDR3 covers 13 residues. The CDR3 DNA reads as TGTGCCAGCAGCCCGGGACAGCCCTACGAGCAGTACTTC. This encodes CASSPGQPYEQYF.

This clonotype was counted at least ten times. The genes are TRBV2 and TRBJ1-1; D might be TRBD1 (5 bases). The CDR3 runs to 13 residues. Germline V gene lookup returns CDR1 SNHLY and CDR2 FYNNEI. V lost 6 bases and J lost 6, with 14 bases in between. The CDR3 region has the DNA TGTGCCAGCAGGATGGGGGTTTACTCTGAAGCTTTCTTT. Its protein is CASRMGVYSEAFF.

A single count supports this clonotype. The CDR3 spells CSGTGTNNYEQYF. CDR3 DNA sequence: TGCAGTGGAACCGGGACTAATAACTACGAGCAGTACTTC. The rearrangement uses TRBV20-1 and TRBJ2-7; 7 nucleotides match TRBD2. Germline trimming cut 7 bases from V and 3 bases from J; bases unmatched to any gene: 9. The CDR3 totals 13 residues. Germline V CDR1 and CDR2: DFQATT, SNEGSKA (reference sequence).

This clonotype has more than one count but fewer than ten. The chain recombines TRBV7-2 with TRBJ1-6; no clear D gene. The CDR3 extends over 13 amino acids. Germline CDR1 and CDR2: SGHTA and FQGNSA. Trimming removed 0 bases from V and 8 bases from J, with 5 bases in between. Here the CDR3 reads CASSLARDSPLHF. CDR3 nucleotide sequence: TGTGCCAGCAGCTTAGCGCGGGATTCACCCCTCCACTTT.